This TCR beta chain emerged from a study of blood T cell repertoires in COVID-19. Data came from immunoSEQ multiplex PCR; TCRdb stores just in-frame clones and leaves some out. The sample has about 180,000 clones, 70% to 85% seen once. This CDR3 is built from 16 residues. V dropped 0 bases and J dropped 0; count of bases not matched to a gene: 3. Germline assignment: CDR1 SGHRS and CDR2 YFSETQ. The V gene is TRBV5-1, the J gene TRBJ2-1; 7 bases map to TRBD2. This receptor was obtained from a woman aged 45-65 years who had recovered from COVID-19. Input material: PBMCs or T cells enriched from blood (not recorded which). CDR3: CASSLAAGSSYNEQFF. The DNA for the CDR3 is TGCGCCAGCAGCTTGGCAGCGGGGTCCTCCTACAATGAGCAGTTCTTC.